This entry is about one TCR beta chain. No cognate antigen has been identified for it. No quality values exist for individual bases; no much larger clone is one base distant. The CDR3 runs 14 amino acids, cysteine and phenylalanine included. Of all the DNA, just the CDR3 is kept, 42 bases in frame from base 1. V drops 3 bases and J drops 4 bases, leaving 13 bases in between. For CDR1 and CDR2, the germline V gene (reference sequence) lists LNHDA and SQIVND. The library relied on 5' RACE. TCRdb names NextSeq 500 as the instrument used. To correct for sequencing error and PCR bias, the TCR library protocol tagged individual cDNA molecules with unique molecular identifiers. Both TCR alpha and beta chains were sequenced, and tight co-correlation was observed between alpha and beta sequence abundances in each sample. Under the source paper's analysis protocol: Decombinator V4 was used to annotate TCR sequences for V gene, J gene and CDR3. TCRs were defined as expanded if a significant change between any two time points was detected under a Poisson model with p below 0.0001. TCR abundances were normalised to the total number of TCRs sequenced per sample and were expressed as counts per million. MAIT TCRs were defined by TRAV1-2 paired with TRAJ12, TRAJ20 or TRAJ33, and iNKT TCRs by TRAV10 paired with TRAJ18. VDJdb, accessed on 1 November 2021, was searched for TCRs annotated for CMV, EBV and SARS-CoV-2, and TCRs annotated for more than one antigen were excluded. Using fastp at Q25 and MiXCR, TCRdb reprocessed the public reads and kept productive beta chains. Rows merge per CDR3 protein into single entries with the most common DNA and genes. The V and J calls and clone size come from TCRdb's table, not from the authors' own analysis. This sample is represented by 35,000 to 55,000 distinct CDR3 sequences; 20% to 25% of them were singletons. 4.5% to 5% of the sample belongs to the ten largest clones.

The sample is drawn from a study of early T cells in non-severe SARS-CoV-2 infection (dated by TCRdb to about 2021). At the level of the whole study: Because TCR sequencing relied on bulk RNA taken from unsorted whole blood, pairing of alpha and beta chains was not possible.

Set within a cohort of healthcare workers in London, UK, this nested case-control study involved weekly PCR testing of nasopharyngeal swabs along with blood sampling. Healthcare workers were recruited during the week of the UK lockdown, between 23 and 31 March 2020, and followed weekly for up to roughly 15 weeks. The full study reports these points: Matching against VDJdb was skewed toward anti-spike CD8 responses, likely underestimated virus-specific expansions, and missed private and CD4 specificities.

This receptor was obtained from an adult who was a healthcare worker with PCR-confirmed SARS-CoV-2 infection or an uninfected control (not recorded which). The sample here was whole blood, taken at baseline. The V and J genes are TRBV19 and TRBJ2-7, with the identity of the D gene unclear. The sequence in DNA is TGTGCCAGTAGTATCGGCAGTCTCTTTTACGAGCAGTACTTC. The resulting protein is CASSIGSLFYEQYF.